Below are 14 T cell receptor beta chains sequenced from a single sample in a study of neurological immune-mediated disorders. TCRdb used MiXCR to reprocess the 5' RACE reads, holding one entry per CDR3 protein. The table has roughly 60,000 distinct CDR3 sequences, around 3.8% seen once. The specimen was PBMCs. The receptors derive from a woman aged 50 to 60 with multiple sclerosis.

This clonotype was counted many times. This chain joins TRBV29-1 and TRBJ2-7; 13 nucleotides align to TRBD2. CDR1 and CDR2 (germline): SQVTM, ANQGSEA. The CDR3 has 13 residues. V dropped 3 bases and J dropped 7; count of bases not matched to a gene: 3. CDR3 amino acids: CSVDSGLAGEQYF. Here the CDR3 DNA reads TGCAGCGTTGACTCGGGACTAGCGGGAGAGCAGTACTTC.

On this clonotype: This may arise from a read error, as a much more abundant clone is one base away. The chain links TRBV15 to TRBJ2-5, with D unresolved. V was trimmed by 4 bases and J by 3 bases, leaving 12 bases between them. The V gene's germline CDR1 is LNHNV and CDR2 YYDKDF (reference sequence). The CDR3 is 14 residues long. In DNA, the CDR3 is TGTGCCACCAGCACTAGGGAAAGAGAAGAGACCCAGTACTTC. Translating gives CATSTREREETQYF.

Many counts were recorded for this clonotype. The chain joins TRBV12-3 or TRBV12-4 to TRBJ2-3, with 7 positions matching TRBD2. The CDR3 spans 14 residues. After removal of 6 bases from V and 5 bases from J, the junction contained 8 bases not matched to a gene. This CDR3 is CASSRSTGGDTQYF. DNA of the CDR3: TGTGCCAGCAGCCGATCTACGGGGGGAGATACGCAGTATTTT.

This clonotype was counted between two and nine times. Given a much more abundant clone one base away, this may be a read error. J is TRBJ2-7 and V is TRBV5-6; D call uncertain. Germline CDR1 and CDR2: SGHDT and YYEEEE. Trimming stripped 0 bases from V and 5 bases from J, with 9 bases between. The CDR3 has 13 amino acids. The CDR3, as DNA: TGTGCCAGCAGCTTGGAAAGTGGGCACGAGCAGTACTTC. Its translation: CASSLESGHEQYF. The variable domain in full, with the rest retrieved from reference TRBV5-6 and TRBJ2-7, is DAGVTQSPTHLIKTRGQQVTLRCSPKSGHDTVSWYQQALGQGPQFIFQYYEEEERQRGNFPDRFSGHQFPNYSSELNVNALLLGDSALYLCASSLESGHEQYFGPGTRLTVT.

This clonotype was seen ten or more times. The chain recombines TRBV12-3 or TRBV12-4 with TRBJ2-6; TRBD1 matches at 11 bases. CDR3 length: 19 residues. V was clipped by 5 bases and J by 1 base; unmatched bases: 10. The CDR3 DNA is TGTGCCAGCAGTCAAAGGACAGGGGGCCCCCTTTCTGGGGCCAACGTCCTGACTTTC. This encodes CASSQRTGGPLSGANVLTF.

This clonotype has ten or more counts. This chain uses TRBV7-2 with TRBJ2-5; D may be TRBD2 (5 bases). The V and J ends lost 1 base and 7 bases respectively, with 19 bases between them. The CDR3 has 16 amino acids. The germline CDR1 and CDR2 sequences are SGHTA and FQGNSA. CDR3 residues: CASSLDSSSTYGTQYF. The CDR3 DNA is TGTGCCAGCAGCTTAGATTCTAGCAGTACCTACGGGACCCAGTACTTC.

Many counts were recorded for this clonotype. The V call is TRBV11-1, the J call TRBJ1-2; D may be TRBD1 (6 bases). Germline-derived CDR1 and CDR2 are SGHAT and FQDESV (reference sequence). This CDR3 comprises 15 residues. Trimming took 3 bases from V and 8 from J, leaving 19 bases between them. CDR3 coding DNA: TGTGCCAGCAGCTTTGAGCGGGGGCAGACGGAGGGCTACACCTTC. The encoded protein is CASSFERGQTEGYTF.

This clonotype was recorded many times. The chain couples TRBV11-3 to TRBJ2-1; possible D gene TRBD2, 5 bases. Trimming shortened V by 8 bases and J by 6 bases, and 14 bases separated the two germline ends. Germline V CDR1 and CDR2: SGHNT, YENEEA. This CDR3 comprises 13 residues. CDR3 sequence reads: CASQVGEGNEQFF. CDR3 bases: TGTGCCAGCCAAGTGGGAGAGGGCAATGAGCAGTTCTTC.

The sample holds many counts of this clonotype. This rearrangement joins TRBV2 to TRBJ1-5; 7 bases are shared with TRBD1. The V segment lost 6 bases and the J segment 3 bases; nucleotides outside the gene matches: 8. Looked up from germline, CDR1 is SNHLY and CDR2 is FYNNEI. This CDR3 region has 15 residues. The chain's CDR3 is CASRGEGGVNQPQHF. The CDR3 coding sequence is TGTGCCAGCAGGGGGGAAGGGGGCGTCAATCAGCCCCAGCATTTT.

This clonotype was counted ten times or more. J is TRBJ2-3 and V is TRBV12-3 or TRBV12-4, with 7 bases aligning to TRBD2. This CDR3 comprises 16 residues. J gave up 2 bases and V 3 bases, and 8 bases lay outside the gene matches. CDR3 loop: CASSLPRSGLTDTQYF. The CDR3 DNA is TGTGCCAGCAGTTTGCCCCGTAGCGGGCTCACAGATACGCAGTATTTT.

This clonotype was detected ten times or more. The chain combines TRBV28 with TRBJ2-7; 16 bases are shared with TRBD2. CDR1 is MDHEN and CDR2 is SYDVKM in the germline V gene. V shed 5 bases, J shed 1 base, and the junction held 5 bases outside the gene matches. The CDR3 length is 17 residues. The CDR3 sequence: CASSPPGLAGGSYEQYF. The CDR3 coding sequence is TGTGCCAGCAGTCCCCCGGGACTAGCGGGAGGGTCCTACGAGCAGTACTTC. The full variable domain, its missing parts supplied by reference TRBV28 and TRBJ2-7, is DVKVTQSSRYLVKRTGEKVFLECVQDMDHENMFWYRQDPGLGLRLIYFSYDVKMKEKGDIPEGYSVSREKKERFSLILESASTNQTSMYLCASSPPGLAGGSYEQYFGPGTRLTVT.

This clonotype was recorded many times. The CDR3 is CASSQRTSGRVEDTQYF. CDR3 coding DNA: TGCGCCAGCAGCCAACGGACTAGCGGGAGAGTGGAGGATACGCAGTATTTT. This rearrangement joins TRBV4-3 to TRBJ2-3, with 13 positions matching TRBD2. J was trimmed by 6 bases and V by 2 bases; bases with no gene match: 8. The CDR3 has 17 amino acids. Germline values: CDR1 LGHNA, CDR2 YSLEER.

Ten or more counts support this clonotype. CDR3 region: CASSVAFGQNSPLHF. In DNA form, the CDR3 reads TGTGCCAGCAGCGTAGCTTTTGGACAGAATTCACCCCTCCACTTT. The V gene is TRBV9, the J gene TRBJ1-6; tentative D call: TRBD1 (6 bases). V was trimmed by 0 bases and J by 7 bases, leaving 11 bases between them. The CDR3 consists of 15 residues. Germline V gene lookup returns CDR1 SGDLS and CDR2 YYNGEE.

This clonotype was seen at least ten times. The V and J genes are TRBV12-3 or TRBV12-4 and TRBJ1-5; no firm D call. This CDR3 spans 15 amino acids. The germline V and J ends were trimmed by 2 bases and 0 bases, with 8 bases remaining between them. As DNA, the CDR3 is TGTGCCAGCAGTTTATCATCCAGTAGCAATCAGCCCCAGCATTTT. Its protein is CASSLSSSSNQPQHF.